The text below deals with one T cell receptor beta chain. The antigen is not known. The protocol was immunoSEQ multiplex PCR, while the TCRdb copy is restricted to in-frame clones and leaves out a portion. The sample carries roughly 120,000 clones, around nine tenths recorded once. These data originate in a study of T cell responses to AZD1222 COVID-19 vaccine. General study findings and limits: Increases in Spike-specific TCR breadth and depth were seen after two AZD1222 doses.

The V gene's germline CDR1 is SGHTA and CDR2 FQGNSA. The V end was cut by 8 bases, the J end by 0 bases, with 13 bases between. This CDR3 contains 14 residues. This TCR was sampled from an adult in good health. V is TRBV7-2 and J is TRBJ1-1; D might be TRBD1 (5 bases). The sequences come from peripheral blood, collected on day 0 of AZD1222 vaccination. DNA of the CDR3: TGTGCCAGCTCGCAGGGCAGACTGAACACTGAAGCTTTCTTT. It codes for CASSQGRLNTEAFF. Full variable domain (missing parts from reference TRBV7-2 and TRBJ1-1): GAGVSQSPSNKVTEKGKDVELRCDPISGHTALYWYRQSLGQGLEFLIYFQGNSAPDKSGLPSDRFSAERTGGSVSTLTIQRTQQEDSAVYLCASSQGRLNTEAFFGQGTRLTVV.